Here is one T cell receptor beta chain with its context. Its antigen is currently not known. Base qualities are not at hand, and no much larger clone is one base apart. The CDR3 numbers 16 residues from cysteine through phenylalanine. Solely the CDR3 DNA is kept, with 48 bases framed from the first base. Reading the germline V gene gives CDR1 SGHRS and CDR2 YFSETQ. Cut back by 0 bases and 6 bases, the V and J ends lie 19 bases apart. The sample is drawn from a study of T cell repertoires in cytomegalovirus infection (dated by TCRdb to 2018 to 2020). For context, the study as a whole: Donor HLA type was relevant to the analysis, as public TCR beta signatures indicated carriage of CMV infection together with the matching HLA type.

The research as a whole found: In both this cohort and an independent roughly 350-donor cohort, the cumulative frequency of public TCR beta family members distinguished carriers of CMV infection plus the relevant HLA type. The ex vivo response was dominated by HLA-C-restricted CMV-specific TCR beta clonotypes, which also provided the single most frequent clonotype in two of eight donors.

Sequencing took place on an Illumina HiSeq 1500. The public sequencing data were trimmed at Q25 with fastp and processed into clonotypes with MiXCR by TCRdb, which kept only in-frame beta chains. CDR3 protein duplicates are merged, each entry listing the most common genes and DNA. The sample contains fewer than 300,000 distinct CDR3 sequences, around 25% of them found a single time. Of the sample, about 15% falls within the top ten clones. The chain uses TRBV5-1 and TRBJ2-7; a weak D assignment points to TRBD1 (8 bases agree). Specimen: PBMCs. This TCR derives from a human donor in good health (CMV status not recorded). Some clones in this sample may be carry-over from other donors' samples. The CDR3: CASSLAGGTGLGEQYF. The sequenced DNA: TGCGCCAGCAGCTTGGCCGGGGGGACAGGCCTTGGCGAGCAGTACTTC.